What follows are 13 T cell receptor beta chains derived from one specimen sequenced in a study of blood T cell repertoires in COVID-19. Generated by immunoSEQ multiplex PCR, the TCRdb table keeps only in-frame clones and is missing some. This sample has nearly 350,000 clones, with 85% to 90% found just once. Sequencing input: peripheral blood. These receptors originate from a woman aged 50 to 60 with COVID-19, enrolled during active disease.

The chain couples TRBV7-2 to TRBJ2-5, with a possible D match to TRBD1 (5 bases). The length of the CDR3 is 15 residues. Trimming cost V 0 bases and J 0 bases, with 8 bases left between them. From germline, CDR1 is SGHTA and CDR2 FQGNSA. CDR3 loop: CASSLAGLNQETQYF. The CDR3 nucleotides are TGTGCCAGCAGCTTAGCGGGGCTCAACCAAGAGACCCAGTACTTC.

The chain is built from TRBV19 and TRBJ1-4; perhaps TRBD1 as D (5 bases). This CDR3 has 14 residues. Trimming stripped 1 base from V and 8 bases from J, with 11 bases between. Germline V gene lookup returns CDR1 LNHDA and CDR2 SQIVND (reference sequence). CDR3 region: CASSIGQGGEKLFF. In DNA form, the CDR3 reads TGTGCCAGTAGTATAGGGCAGGGAGGCGAAAAACTGTTTTTT.

Points on this clone: At the DNA level, this CDR3 is encoded by other sequences in the same sample as well. V is TRBV24-1 and J is TRBJ2-3; 7 nucleotides agree with TRBD2. V dropped 4 bases and J dropped 6; count of bases not matched to a gene: 3. The CDR3 extends over 13 amino acids. Germline loops: CDR1 KGHDR, CDR2 SFDVKD. This chain's CDR3 is CATSEGGTDTQYF. The CDR3 DNA reads TGTGCCACCAGTGAGGGGGGGACCGATACGCAGTATTTT.

The chain joins TRBV19 to TRBJ2-2, with 11 bases matching TRBD1. This CDR3 contains 18 residues. Germline V lookup: CDR1 LNHDA, CDR2 SQIVND (reference sequence). Germline trimming cut 3 bases from V and 1 base from J; bases unmatched to any gene: 7. The CDR3 DNA follows: TGTGCCAGTAGTATCCGGCGAGGGACAGGGGGGAACACCGGGGAGCTGTTTTTT. This sequence encodes CASSIRRGTGGNTGELFF. The entire variable domain, with the rest obtained from reference TRBV19 and TRBJ2-2, is as follows: DGGITQSPKYLFRKEGQNVTLSCEQNLNHDAMYWYRQDPGQGLRLIYYSQIVNDFQKGDIAEGYSVSREKKESFPLTVTSAQKNPTAFYLCASSIRRGTGGNTGELFFGEGSRLTVL.

V gene TRBV10-3 combines with J gene TRBJ2-7; maybe TRBD1 (7 bases). The V end lost 4 bases, the J end lost 5 bases, and 12 bases lay between the germline ends. This CDR3 is 13 amino acids long. Germline values: CDR1 ENHRY, CDR2 SYGVKD. CDR3 nucleotides: TGTGCCATCAGTGTGGCAGGGGGGAACGAGCAGTACTTC. Its translation: CAISVAGGNEQYF.

This clone showed up just a few times. The V and J genes are TRBV5-1 and TRBJ2-5; 9 bases line up with TRBD1. Per the germline V gene, CDR1 is SGHRS and CDR2 is YFSETQ. J was trimmed by 3 bases and V by 2 bases; bases with no gene match: 2. CDR3 length: 14 amino acids. CDR3 residues: CASSFWTGEETQYF. Here the CDR3 DNA reads TGCGCCAGCAGCTTCTGGACAGGGGAAGAGACCCAGTACTTC.

This sequence joins TRBV5-4 and TRBJ2-2, with 12 bases aligning to TRBD1. CDR3 size: 14 residues. The V segment lost 5 bases and the J segment 8 bases; nucleotides outside the gene matches: 4. Germline lookup yields CDR1 SGHNT and CDR2 YYREEE (reference sequence). The CDR3 region is CASRGQGATGELFF. The CDR3 DNA sequence: TGTGCCAGCAGGGGACAGGGGGCAACGGGGGAGCTGTTTTTT.

The chain uses TRBV27 and TRBJ1-5; TRBD1 matches 7 bases. Germline V lookup: CDR1 MNHEY, CDR2 SMNVEV (reference sequence). This CDR3 has 16 amino acids. Trimming removed 4 bases from V and 6 bases from J; junction bases left unmatched: 12. The CDR3, as DNA: TGTGCCAGCAGTTCCCTCATGACAGGGTTCTTTCAGCCCCAGCATTTT. This gives the protein CASSSLMTGFFQPQHF.

This clone turned up a few times. The rearrangement links TRBV30 to TRBJ2-2; TRBD1 matches at 8 bases. V dropped 1 base and J dropped 6; count of bases not matched to a gene: 10. The CDR3 has 16 residues. Germline V gene data show CDR1 as GTSNPN and CDR2 as SVGIG (reference sequence). The CDR3 DNA reads TGTGCCTGGAGTGACGGACAGGGCGGGGCGGCCGGGGAGCTGTTTTTT. It specifies CAWSDGQGGAAGELFF.

This chain links TRBV18 with TRBJ2-2; 8 nucleotides align to TRBD1. The CDR3 has 15 residues. V gave up 0 bases and J gave up 5 bases; unmatched junction bases: 2. The germline V gene encodes CDR1 KGHSH and CDR2 LQKENI. The DNA of the CDR3 is TGTGCCAGCTCACCACCCACAGGGGGAACCGGGGAGCTGTTTTTT. Protein: CASSPPTGGTGELFF.

V gene TRBV5-1 combines with J gene TRBJ1-1; 7 bases fit TRBD1. Germline V CDR1 and CDR2: SGHRS, YFSETQ. The trim removed 5 bases at V and 3 bases at J, leaving 10 bases unmatched. This CDR3 is built from 15 residues. The CDR3 sequence is CASRRDGQAYTEAFF. CDR3 sequence (DNA): TGCGCCAGCAGGAGGGATGGACAGGCCTACACTGAAGCTTTCTTT.

The chain combines TRBV28 with TRBJ2-7, with a possible D match to TRBD2 (7 bases). Trimming left V 3 bases short and J 0 bases short, with 12 bases between. Germline V CDR1 and CDR2: MDHEN, SYDVKM. The CDR3 length is 15 residues. CDR3 DNA: TGTGCCAGCAGTTTCCGGGGAGGGGGCTCCTACGAGCAGTACTTC. The encoded protein is CASSFRGGGSYEQYF. Looking up the rest from reference TRBV28 and TRBJ2-7 gives the full variable domain: DVKVTQSSRYLVKRTGEKVFLECVQDMDHENMFWYRQDPGLGLRLIYFSYDVKMKEKGDIPEGYSVSREKKERFSLILESASTNQTSMYLCASSFRGGGSYEQYFGPGTRLTVT.

A single count supports this clone. This chain uses TRBV5-1 with TRBJ2-2, with 9 bases fitting TRBD1. V lost 2 bases and J lost 3; bases outside the gene matches: 2. The CDR3 sequence is 15 residues long. CDR1 and CDR2 (germline): SGHRS, YFSETQ. CDR3 sequence: CASSFRTGDTGELFF. CDR3 sequence (DNA): TGCGCCAGCAGCTTCCGGACAGGGGACACCGGGGAGCTGTTTTTT.